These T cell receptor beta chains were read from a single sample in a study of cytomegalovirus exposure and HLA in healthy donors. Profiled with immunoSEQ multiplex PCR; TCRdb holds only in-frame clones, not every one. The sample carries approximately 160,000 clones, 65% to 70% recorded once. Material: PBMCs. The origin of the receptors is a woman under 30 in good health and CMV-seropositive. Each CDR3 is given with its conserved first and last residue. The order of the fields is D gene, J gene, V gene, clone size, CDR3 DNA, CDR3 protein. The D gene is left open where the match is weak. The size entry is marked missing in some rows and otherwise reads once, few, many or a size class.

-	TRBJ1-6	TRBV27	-	TGTGCCAGCAGTCCGACAGGAAGCTCCTATAATTCACCCCTCCACTTT	CASSPTGSSYNSPLHF
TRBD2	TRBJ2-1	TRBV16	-	TGTGCCAGCAGCCAATTTAATGCTCCTAGCGGCAAAAGCTCCTACAATGAGCAGTTCTTC	CASSQFNAPSGKSSYNEQFF
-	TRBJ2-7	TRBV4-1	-	TGCGCCAGCAGCCAAGCGGACAGACCCTACGAGCAGTACTTC	CASSQADRPYEQYF
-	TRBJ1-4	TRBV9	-	TGTGCCAGCAGCCCACGGACAGCAACTAATGAAAAACTGTTTTTT	CASSPRTATNEKLFF
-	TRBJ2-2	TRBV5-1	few	TGCGCCAGCAGCTTGGACTTGAACACCGGGGAGCTGTTTTTT	CASSLDLNTGELFF
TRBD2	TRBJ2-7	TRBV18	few	TGTGCCAGCTCACCACCAAATCTAGCGGGAGGCTACGAGCAGTACTTC	CASSPPNLAGGYEQYF
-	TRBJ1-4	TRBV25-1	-	TGTGCCAGTGCAGGGTCAGGGGCCAGCAGACTGTTTTTT	CASAGSGASRLFF
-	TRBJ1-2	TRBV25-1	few	TGTGCCAGCTCTGGAGGGTACTATGGCTACACCTTC	CASSGGYYGYTF
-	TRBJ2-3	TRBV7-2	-	TGTGCCAGCAGCCCGCGTCGGGCAGATACGCAGTATTTT	CASSPRRADTQYF
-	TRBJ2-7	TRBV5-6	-	TGTGCCAGCAGCCCTGGTGTCTACAGGGCCTACTCCTACGAGCAGTACTTC	CASSPGVYRAYSYEQYF
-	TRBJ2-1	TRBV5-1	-	TGCGCCAGCAGCTTGGATAGCGGAGTTGTGTTTGAGCAGTTCTTC	CASSLDSGVVFEQFF